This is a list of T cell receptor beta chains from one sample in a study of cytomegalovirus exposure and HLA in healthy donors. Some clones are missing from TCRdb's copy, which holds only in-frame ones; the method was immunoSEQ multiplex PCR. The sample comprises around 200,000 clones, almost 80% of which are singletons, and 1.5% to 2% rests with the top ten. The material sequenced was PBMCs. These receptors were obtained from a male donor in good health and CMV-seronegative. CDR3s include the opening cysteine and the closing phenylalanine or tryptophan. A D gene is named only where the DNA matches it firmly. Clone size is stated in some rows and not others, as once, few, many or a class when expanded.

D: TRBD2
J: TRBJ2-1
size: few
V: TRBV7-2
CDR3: CASNLGGSYNEQFF
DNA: TGTGCCAGCAACCTTGGCGGGAGCTACAATGAGCAGTTCTTC

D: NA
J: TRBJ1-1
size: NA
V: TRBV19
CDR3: CASSISLRDLSLNTEAFF
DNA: TGTGCCAGTAGTATATCCCTCCGGGATCTCTCCTTGAACACTGAAGCTTTCTTT

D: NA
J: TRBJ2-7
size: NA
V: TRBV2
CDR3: CASSPRVGGGYEQYF
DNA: TGTGCCAGCAGTCCTAGGGTCGGGGGAGGCTACGAGCAGTACTTC

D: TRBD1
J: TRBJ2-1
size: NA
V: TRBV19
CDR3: CASSINTGGDYNEQFF
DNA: TGTGCCAGTAGTATAAATACAGGGGGAGACTACAATGAGCAGTTCTTC

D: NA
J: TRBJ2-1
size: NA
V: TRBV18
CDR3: CASSPEQSSYNEQFF
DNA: TGTGCCAGCTCACCAGAGCAAAGCTCCTACAATGAGCAGTTCTTC

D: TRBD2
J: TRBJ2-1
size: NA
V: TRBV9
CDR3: CASSASLAGGPSNEQFF
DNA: TGTGCCAGCAGCGCTAGTCTAGCGGGGGGGCCTAGCAATGAGCAGTTCTTC

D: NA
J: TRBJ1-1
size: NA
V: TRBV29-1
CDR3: CSVGTGLNTEAFF
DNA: TGCAGCGTCGGCACAGGGCTAAACACTGAAGCTTTCTTT

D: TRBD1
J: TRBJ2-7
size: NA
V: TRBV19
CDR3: CASSTGQGFSNEQYF
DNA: TGTGCCAGTAGTACGGGACAGGGCTTTTCTAACGAGCAGTACTTC

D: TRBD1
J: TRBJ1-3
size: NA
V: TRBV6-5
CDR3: CASSPGQGVGNTIYF
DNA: TGTGCCAGCAGTCCGGGACAGGGAGTGGGAAACACCATATATTTT

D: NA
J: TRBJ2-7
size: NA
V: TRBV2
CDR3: CASRVQGPSYEQYF
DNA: TGTGCCAGCAGGGTCCAGGGTCCCTCCTACGAGCAGTACTTC

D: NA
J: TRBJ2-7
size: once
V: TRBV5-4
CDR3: CASSLAGGKDYEQYF
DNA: TGTGCCAGCAGCTTGGCCGGCGGAAAAGACTACGAGCAGTACTTC

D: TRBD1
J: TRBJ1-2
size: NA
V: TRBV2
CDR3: CATTPITGGETYGYTF
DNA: TGTGCCACCACCCCGATCACAGGGGGCGAAACTTATGGCTACACCTTC

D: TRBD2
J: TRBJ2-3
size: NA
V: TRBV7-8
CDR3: CASSLGGRQPSDTQYF
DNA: TGTGCCAGCAGCTTGGGAGGGAGACAGCCCTCAGATACGCAGTATTTT

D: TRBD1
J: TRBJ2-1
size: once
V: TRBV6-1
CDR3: CASSRDREYNEQFF
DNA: TGTGCCAGCAGCCGGGACAGGGAGTACAATGAGCAGTTCTTC

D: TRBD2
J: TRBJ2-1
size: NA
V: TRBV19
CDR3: CASSIDRAGALDNEQFF
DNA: TGTGCCAGTAGTATAGATCGGGCGGGAGCACTGGACAATGAGCAGTTCTTC

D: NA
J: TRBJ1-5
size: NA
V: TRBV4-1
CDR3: CASSQDVPQNSNQPQHF
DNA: TGCGCCAGCAGCCAAGACGTTCCCCAGAATAGCAATCAGCCCCAGCATTTT

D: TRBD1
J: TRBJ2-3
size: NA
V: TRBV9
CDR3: CASSVAGPGGGTDTQYF
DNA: TGTGCCAGCAGCGTAGCTGGCCCAGGGGGCGGGACAGATACGCAGTATTTT

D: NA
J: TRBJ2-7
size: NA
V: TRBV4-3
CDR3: CASSQEQYYEQYF
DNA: TGCGCCAGCAGCCAAGAACAGTACTACGAGCAGTACTTC

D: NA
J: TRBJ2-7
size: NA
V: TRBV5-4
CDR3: CASSSSRDLGYEQYF
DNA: TGTGCCAGCAGCTCATCCCGGGACTTAGGATACGAGCAGTACTTC

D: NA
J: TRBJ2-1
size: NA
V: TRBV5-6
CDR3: CASSFGTNSYNEQFF
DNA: TGTGCCAGCAGCTTTGGGACAAACTCCTACAATGAGCAGTTCTTC

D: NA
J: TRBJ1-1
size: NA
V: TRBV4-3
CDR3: CASSQVQGMNTEAFF
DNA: TGCGCCAGCAGCCAAGTTCAGGGGATGAACACTGAAGCTTTCTTT

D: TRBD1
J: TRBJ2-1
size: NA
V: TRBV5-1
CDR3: CASSIPDRGGHEQFF
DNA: TGCGCCAGCAGCATTCCGGACAGGGGGGGCCATGAGCAGTTCTTC

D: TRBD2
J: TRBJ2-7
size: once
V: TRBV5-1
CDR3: CASSLSGSDYEQYF
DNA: TGCGCCAGCAGCCTTAGCGGGAGTGACTACGAGCAGTACTTC

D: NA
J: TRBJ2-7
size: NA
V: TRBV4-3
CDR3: CASSQVTGVYEQYF
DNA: TGCGCCAGCAGCCAAGTTACGGGGGTCTACGAGCAGTACTTC

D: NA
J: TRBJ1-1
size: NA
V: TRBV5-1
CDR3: CASSLDAGNTEAFF
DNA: TGCGCCAGCAGCTTGGATGCGGGGAACACTGAAGCTTTCTTT

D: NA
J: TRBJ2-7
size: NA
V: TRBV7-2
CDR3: CASSLEIGDSYEQYF
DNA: TGTGCCAGCAGCTTAGAGATAGGGGACTCCTACGAGCAGTACTTC

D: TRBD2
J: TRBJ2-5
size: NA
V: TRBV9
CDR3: CASSGWALAGSETQYF
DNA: TGTGCCAGCAGCGGGTGGGCACTAGCGGGATCAGAGACCCAGTACTTC

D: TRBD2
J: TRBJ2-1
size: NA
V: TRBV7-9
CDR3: CASSLRLAGGHSSYNEQFF
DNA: TGTGCCAGCAGCTTACGCCTAGCGGGGGGCCATAGCTCCTACAATGAGCAGTTCTTC

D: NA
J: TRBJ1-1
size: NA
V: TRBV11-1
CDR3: CASSFEWNTEAFF
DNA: TGTGCCAGCAGCTTCGAGTGGAACACTGAAGCTTTCTTT

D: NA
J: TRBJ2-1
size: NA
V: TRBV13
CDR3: CAFAGLGNEQFF
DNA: TGTGCTTTCGCGGGACTCGGTAATGAGCAGTTCTTC

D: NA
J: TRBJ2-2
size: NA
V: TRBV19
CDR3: CASSITEITGELFF
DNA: TGTGCCAGTAGTATCACAGAGATCACCGGGGAGCTGTTTTTT

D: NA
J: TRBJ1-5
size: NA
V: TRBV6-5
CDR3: CASSYTGGNQPQHF
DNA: TGTGCCAGCAGTTACACAGGTGGTAATCAGCCCCAGCATTTT

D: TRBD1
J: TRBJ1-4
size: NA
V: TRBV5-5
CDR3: CASSLQGAGDEKLFF
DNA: TGTGCCAGCAGCTTGCAGGGGGCAGGGGATGAAAAACTGTTTTTT

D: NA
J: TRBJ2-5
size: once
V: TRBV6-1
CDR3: CASSVSRGTVETQYF
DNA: TGTGCCAGCAGTGTGTCACGGGGGACGGTAGAGACCCAGTACTTC

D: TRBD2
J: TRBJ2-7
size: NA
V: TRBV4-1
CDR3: CASSPLGEGLSSYEQYF
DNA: TGCGCCAGCAGCCCCTTAGGGGAGGGTCTGAGCTCCTACGAGCAGTACTTC

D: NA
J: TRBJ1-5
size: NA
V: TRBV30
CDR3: CAWSGAGNNQPQHF
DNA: TGTGCCTGGAGTGGGGCCGGGAACAATCAGCCCCAGCATTTT

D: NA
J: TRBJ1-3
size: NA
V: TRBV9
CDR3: CASSARESFGSGNTIYF
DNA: TGTGCCAGCAGCGCACGGGAGTCTTTTGGGTCTGGAAACACCATATATTTT

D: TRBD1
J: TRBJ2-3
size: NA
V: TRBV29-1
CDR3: CSVEGGQGADTQYF
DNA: TGCAGCGTTGAAGGGGGACAGGGCGCAGATACGCAGTATTTT

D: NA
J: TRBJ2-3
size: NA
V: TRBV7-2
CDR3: CASSLALESDTQYF
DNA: TGTGCCAGCAGCTTAGCGCTGGAGTCAGATACGCAGTATTTT

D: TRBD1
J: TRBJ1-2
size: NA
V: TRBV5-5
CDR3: CASSLPGQGAIGYTF
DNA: TGTGCCAGCAGCTTGCCGGGACAGGGGGCGATTGGCTACACCTTC

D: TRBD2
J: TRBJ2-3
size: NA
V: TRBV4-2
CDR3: CASSHRAGDTDTQYF
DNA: TGTGCCAGCAGCCATAGGGCGGGGGACACAGATACGCAGTATTTT